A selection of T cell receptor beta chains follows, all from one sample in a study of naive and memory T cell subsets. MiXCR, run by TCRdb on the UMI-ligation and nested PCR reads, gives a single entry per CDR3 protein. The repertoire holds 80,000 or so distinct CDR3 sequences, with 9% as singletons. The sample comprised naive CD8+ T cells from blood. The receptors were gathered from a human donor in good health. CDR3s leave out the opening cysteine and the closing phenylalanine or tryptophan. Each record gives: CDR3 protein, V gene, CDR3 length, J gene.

ASTLGKETEAF | TRBV12-3/TRBV12-4 | 11 | TRBJ1-1
ASSLGGLNGYT | TRBV7-8 | 11 | TRBJ1-2
ASSWIRDLNTEAF | TRBV7-9 | 13 | TRBJ1-1
ASSSGGYT | TRBV28 | 8 | TRBJ1-2
ASSLSTGSYNEQF | TRBV11-2 | 13 | TRBJ2-1
ASSSGQGVLNQETQY | TRBV28 | 15 | TRBJ2-5
ASSDGTSASTDTQY | TRBV2 | 14 | TRBJ2-3
ASSKQGSYEQY | TRBV25-1 | 11 | TRBJ2-7
ASSLGGAETQY | TRBV28 | 11 | TRBJ2-5
SVEVSGLTYEQY | TRBV29-1 | 12 | TRBJ2-7
ASSRTENTEAF | TRBV7-9 | 11 | TRBJ1-1
ASSSRPALGTQY | TRBV13 | 12 | TRBJ2-5
SVAQSLAGDPYKNIQY | TRBV29-1 | 16 | TRBJ2-4
ASSSPLEPQH | TRBV28 | 10 | TRBJ1-5
ASSLALQETQY | TRBV11-1 | 11 | TRBJ2-5
SAGLAGGKNIQY | TRBV29-1 | 12 | TRBJ2-4
ASRDLDNEQF | TRBV21-1 | 10 | TRBJ2-1
SVEDPNREGSYEQY | TRBV29-1 | 14 | TRBJ2-7
ASSFPQDLSGQY | TRBV28 | 12 | TRBJ2-7
ASSQGQGATNEKLF | TRBV4-3 | 14 | TRBJ1-4
ASSLGQGGNYGYT | TRBV27 | 13 | TRBJ1-2
ASTYFGEGGDEQF | TRBV6-5 | 13 | TRBJ2-1